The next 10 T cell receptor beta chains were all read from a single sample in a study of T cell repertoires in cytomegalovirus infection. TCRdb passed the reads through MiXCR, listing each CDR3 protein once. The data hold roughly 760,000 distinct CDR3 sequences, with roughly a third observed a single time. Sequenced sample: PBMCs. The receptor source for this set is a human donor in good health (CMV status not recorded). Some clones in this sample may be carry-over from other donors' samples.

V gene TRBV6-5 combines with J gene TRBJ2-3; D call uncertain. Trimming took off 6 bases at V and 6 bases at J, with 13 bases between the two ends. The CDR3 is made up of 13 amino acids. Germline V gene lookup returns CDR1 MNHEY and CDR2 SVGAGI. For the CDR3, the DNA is TGTGCCAGCAGCCCGCCCCCTGGTGATACGCAGTATTTT. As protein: CASSPPPGDTQYF.

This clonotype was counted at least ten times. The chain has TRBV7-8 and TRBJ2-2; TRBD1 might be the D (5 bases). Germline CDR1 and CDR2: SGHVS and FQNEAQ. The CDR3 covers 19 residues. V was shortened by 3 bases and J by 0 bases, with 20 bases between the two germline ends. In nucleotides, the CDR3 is TGTGCCAGCAGCTTGACAGAGCTACCGCCACTACCGAACACCGGGGAGCTGTTTTTT. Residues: CASSLTELPPLPNTGELFF.

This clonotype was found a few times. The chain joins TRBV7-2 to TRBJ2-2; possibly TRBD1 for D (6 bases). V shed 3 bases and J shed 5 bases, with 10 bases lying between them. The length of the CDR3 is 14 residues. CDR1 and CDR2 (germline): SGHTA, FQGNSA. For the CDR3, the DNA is TGTGCCAGCAGCTTGAACAGGGCTACCGGGGAGCTGTTTTTT. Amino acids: CASSLNRATGELFF.

The CDR3 reads CASSQGFESSGNTIYF. The CDR3 DNA reads as TGTGCCAGCAGCCAAGGATTTGAAAGCTCTGGAAACACCATATATTTT. The chain joins TRBV4-2 to TRBJ1-3; no definite D call. V was pared by 1 base and J by 0 bases, with 10 bases between. Germline CDR1 is LGHNA and CDR2 is YNFKEQ. The CDR3 extends over 16 amino acids.

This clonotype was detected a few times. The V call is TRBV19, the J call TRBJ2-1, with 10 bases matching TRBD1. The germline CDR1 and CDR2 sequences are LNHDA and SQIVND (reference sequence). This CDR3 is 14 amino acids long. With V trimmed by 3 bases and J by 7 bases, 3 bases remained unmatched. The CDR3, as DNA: TGTGCCAGTAGTATGGGACAGGGGTGGAATGAGCAGTTCTTC. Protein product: CASSMGQGWNEQFF.

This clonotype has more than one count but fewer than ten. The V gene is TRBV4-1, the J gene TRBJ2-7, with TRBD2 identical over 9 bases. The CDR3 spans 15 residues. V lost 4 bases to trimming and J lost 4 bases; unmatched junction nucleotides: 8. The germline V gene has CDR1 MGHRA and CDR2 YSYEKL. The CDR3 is CASSLREGPYYEQYF. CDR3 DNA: TGCGCCAGCAGCCTGCGGGAGGGCCCCTATTACGAGCAGTACTTC.

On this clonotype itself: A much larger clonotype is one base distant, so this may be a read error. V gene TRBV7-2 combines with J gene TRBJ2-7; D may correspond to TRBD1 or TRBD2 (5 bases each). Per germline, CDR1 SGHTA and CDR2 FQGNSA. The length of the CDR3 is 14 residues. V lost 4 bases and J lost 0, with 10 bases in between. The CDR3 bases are TGTGCCAGCAGCTGGGGGACCACCTCCTACGAGCAGTACTTC. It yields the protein CASSWGTTSYEQYF.

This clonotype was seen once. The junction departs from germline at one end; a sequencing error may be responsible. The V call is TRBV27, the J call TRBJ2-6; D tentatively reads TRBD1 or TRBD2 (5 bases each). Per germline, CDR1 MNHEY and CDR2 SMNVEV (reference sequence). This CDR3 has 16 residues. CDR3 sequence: CASSLTTVSGANVLNF. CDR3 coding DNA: TGTGCCAGCAGTCTGACTACTGTCTCTGGGGCCAACGTCCTGAATTTC.

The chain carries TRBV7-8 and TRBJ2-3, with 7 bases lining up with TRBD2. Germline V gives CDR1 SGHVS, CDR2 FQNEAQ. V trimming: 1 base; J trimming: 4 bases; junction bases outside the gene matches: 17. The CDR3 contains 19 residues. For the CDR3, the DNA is TGTGCCAGCAGCTTAGATTCGAGGGAGGGCCTCTCGGTGGCAGATACGCAGTATTTT. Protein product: CASSLDSREGLSVADTQYF. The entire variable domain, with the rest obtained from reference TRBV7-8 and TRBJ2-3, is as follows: GAGVSQSPRYKVAKRGQDVALRCDPISGHVSLFWYQQALGQGPEFLTYFQNEAQLDKSGLPSDRFFAERPEGSVSTLKIQRTQQEDSAVYLCASSLDSREGLSVADTQYFGPGTRLTVL.

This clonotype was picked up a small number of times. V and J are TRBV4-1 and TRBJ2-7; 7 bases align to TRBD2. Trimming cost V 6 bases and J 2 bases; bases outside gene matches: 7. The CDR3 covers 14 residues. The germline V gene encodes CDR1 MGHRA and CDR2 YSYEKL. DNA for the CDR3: TGCGCCAGCAGTGTAGGACTAGGCCCCTACGAGCAGTACTTC. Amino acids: CASSVGLGPYEQYF.